The TCR beta chain under discussion was sequenced for a study of control samples from healthy donors and cancer patients. TCRdb's copy holds only in-frame clones and misses some; the assay was immunoSEQ multiplex PCR. The sample lists about 130,000 clones, approximately 90% occurring once. The sample holds one count of this clone. Input material: blood. This receptor was taken from a woman aged 45-65 years in good health.

Here the CDR3 reads CASSPGVGSNQPQHF. As DNA, the CDR3 is TGTGCCAGCAGCCCAGGGGTGGGTAGCAATCAGCCCCAGCATTTT. V is TRBV9 and J is TRBJ1-5; possibly TRBD1 for D (6 bases). The CDR3 is made up of 15 amino acids. With 4 bases removed from V and 0 bases from J, the gap between germline ends came to 11 bases. Germline V gene data show CDR1 as SGDLS and CDR2 as YYNGEE.